A selection of T cell receptor beta chains follows, all from one sample in a study of blood T cell repertoires in COVID-19. Produced via immunoSEQ multiplex PCR; TCRdb's table is partial and in-frame only. Counted here are over 200,000 clones, 84% occurring once; the ten biggest clones make up 2% to 2.5%. The sample comprised peripheral blood. Receptor source: a man between 35 and 55 years old who had recovered from COVID-19. CDR3s leave out the opening cysteine and the closing phenylalanine or tryptophan.

v_gene: TRBV5-1; CDR3aa: ASNLGTGGETQY
v_gene: TRBV27; CDR3aa: ASKPSRFGEQY
v_gene: TRBV7-7; CDR3aa: ASSLLLDNEQF
v_gene: TRBV11-2; CDR3aa: ASSLVGGGNEQF
v_gene: TRBV18; CDR3aa: ASSRQLAGGTDTQY
v_gene: TRBV28; CDR3aa: ASRVATEAF
v_gene: TRBV28; CDR3aa: ASSFSSRGYEQY
v_gene: TRBV19; CDR3aa: ASSGTGGGQPQH
v_gene: TRBV30; CDR3aa: AWSEAGNSPLH
v_gene: TRBV27; CDR3aa: ASSFTRDSKYEQY
v_gene: TRBV5-1; CDR3aa: ASSFSGNLREADTQY
v_gene: TRBV10-1; CDR3aa: ASSEGTSGRAYNEQF
v_gene: TRBV5-6; CDR3aa: ASSPRRRNGGPPEAF
v_gene: TRBV7-2; CDR3aa: ASSWTSDITGELF
v_gene: TRBV19; CDR3aa: ASSIPNSHTEAF
v_gene: TRBV9; CDR3aa: ASSVGGGAYNEQF
v_gene: TRBV7-2; CDR3aa: ASSLTGSMGSYEQY
v_gene: TRBV11-2; CDR3aa: ASSLGRVSLPNTEAF
v_gene: TRBV7-8; CDR3aa: ASRGDSPYEQY
v_gene: TRBV19; CDR3aa: ASSISAGSTQGLEGYT
v_gene: TRBV4-1; CDR3aa: ASSQERNTEAF
v_gene: TRBV7-2; CDR3aa: ASSYLAEQF
v_gene: TRBV27; CDR3aa: ASSSFPSIQGIEQF
v_gene: TRBV7-9; CDR3aa: ASSSPLRGFLGYNEQF
v_gene: TRBV4-3; CDR3aa: ASSQVRSAGYGYT
v_gene: TRBV4-1; CDR3aa: ASQGPYKNTEAF
v_gene: TRBV19; CDR3aa: ASSTGHYSNQPQH
v_gene: TRBV7-9; CDR3aa: ASILWAGNTEAF
v_gene: TRBV9; CDR3aa: ASSESAGSYNEQF
v_gene: TRBV5-1; CDR3aa: ASSFKTGNGHEQY
v_gene: TRBV5-4; CDR3aa: ASSYDRGQSYNSPLH
v_gene: TRBV18; CDR3aa: ASSPSRDRDPYEQY
v_gene: TRBV18; CDR3aa: ASSPRVGNTEAF
v_gene: TRBV19; CDR3aa: ASSEPGQGAGELF
v_gene: TRBV7-2; CDR3aa: ASSYRGTNYGYT
v_gene: TRBV6-6; CDR3aa: ATRTGQVTEAF
v_gene: TRBV19; CDR3aa: ASSTGWNNNEQF
v_gene: TRBV5-1; CDR3aa: ASSSSGQSYNEQF
v_gene: TRBV10-3; CDR3aa: AITSDRDGSPLH
v_gene: TRBV27; CDR3aa: ASRDSNTGELF
v_gene: TRBV7-9; CDR3aa: ASSLTTGNYGYT
v_gene: TRBV30; CDR3aa: AWATGWSGELF
v_gene: TRBV7-2; CDR3aa: ASSRTGTSGRGGTDTQY
v_gene: TRBV15; CDR3aa: ATSRGGQNQPQH
v_gene: TRBV9; CDR3aa: ASSVGGGDSQNIQY
v_gene: TRBV18; CDR3aa: ASSSVGKGLAVREQY
v_gene: TRBV6-1; CDR3aa: ASSEAGGANTEAF
v_gene: TRBV7-2; CDR3aa: ASSLGTIYNEQF
v_gene: TRBV2; CDR3aa: ASSERRPDTQY
v_gene: TRBV11-3; CDR3aa: ASSLGLQDTQY
v_gene: TRBV14; CDR3aa: ASSRQTGAAYGYT
v_gene: TRBV6-2/TRBV6-3; CDR3aa: ASSFPFYRDRVRKLF
v_gene: TRBV7-8; CDR3aa: ASSLVGSDLGYGYT
v_gene: TRBV4-1; CDR3aa: ASSQDGRVLADTQY
v_gene: TRBV10-3; CDR3aa: AISDSRTGGSDGYT
v_gene: TRBV18; CDR3aa: ASSLTGPNTEAF
v_gene: TRBV9; CDR3aa: ASSVVEGTEAF
v_gene: TRBV19; CDR3aa: ASREGGQPKANYGYT
v_gene: TRBV3-1/TRBV3-2; CDR3aa: ASSQAGTGRNEQF